Listed here are 27 T cell receptor beta chains from one sample, sequenced in a study of blood T cell repertoires in COVID-19 (TCRdb year 2020). The method was the immunoSEQ multiplex PCR assay. TCRdb mirrors the immuneACCESS table, restricted to in-frame sequences. Some clones are absent from its copies; in checked studies, under half trace to an unresolved V gene, and the reason for the others is unknown. In this sample the table shows approximately 220,000 clones, roughly four fifths of which occur a single time. The ten largest clones add up to approximately 1.3% of the sample. The sequenced material came from PBMCs or T cells enriched from blood (not recorded which). These receptors all come from a woman aged 40 to 55 with acute COVID-19.

The V and J genes are TRBV6-5 and TRBJ2-7; 8 bases are a match to TRBD1. V was clipped by 4 bases and J by 3 bases; unmatched bases: 2. The CDR3 contains 13 residues. Germline CDR1 reads MNHEY; CDR2 reads SVGAGI. CDR3 bases: TGTGCCAGCAGTTCGGGACAGGTCTACGAGCAGTACTTC. Its protein is CASSSGQVYEQYF.

This chain uses TRBV19 with TRBJ2-1, with 7 bases fitting TRBD2. The V gene's germline CDR1 is LNHDA and CDR2 SQIVND (reference sequence). The J segment lost 4 bases and the V segment lost 7 bases, leaving 7 bases of the junction unmatched. This CDR3 is 14 amino acids long. DNA for the CDR3: TGTGCCAGTAATGTGGGACTAAATTACAATGAGCAGTTCTTC. Amino acids: CASNVGLNYNEQFF.

This chain joins TRBV7-3 and TRBJ2-1; TRBD2 aligns across 12 bases. Unmatched junction bases numbered 3, after V lost 4 bases and J lost 5 bases. Per germline, CDR1 SGHTA and CDR2 FQGTGA. The CDR3 length is 15 residues. Written as DNA, the CDR3 is TGTGCCAGCAGCTCAAGGACTAGCGGGAACAATGAGCAGTTCTTC. This gives the protein CASSSRTSGNNEQFF.

V gene TRBV5-8 combines with J gene TRBJ2-7; D may be TRBD1 (6 bases). The V end lost 0 bases, the J end lost 2 bases, and 18 bases lay between the germline ends. The germline V gene encodes CDR1 SGHTS and CDR2 YDEGEE. The CDR3 sequence is 17 residues long. The CDR3 is CASSLESAAGVPYEQYF. The DNA for the CDR3 is TGTGCCAGCAGCTTGGAGTCAGCGGCAGGGGTACCCTACGAGCAGTACTTC. Using reference TRBV5-8 and TRBJ2-7 for the parts outside the CDR3, the full variable domain is EAGVTQSPTHLIKTRGQQATLRCSPISGHTSVYWYQQALGLGLQFLLWYDEGEERNRGNFPPRFSGRQFPNYSSELNVNALELEDSALYLCASSLESAAGVPYEQYFGPGTRLTVT.

The rearrangement uses TRBV18 and TRBJ2-2, with TRBD2 matching 10 bases. From germline, CDR1 is KGHSH and CDR2 LQKENI. Trimming removed 5 bases from V and 7 bases from J; junction bases left unmatched: 7. This CDR3 comprises 15 residues. For the CDR3, the DNA is TGTGCCAGCTCAATAACTAGCGGGATAATCGGGGAGCTGTTTTTT. Encoded protein: CASSITSGIIGELFF. The full variable domain, rest sourced from reference TRBV18 and TRBJ2-2, is NAGVMQNPRHLVRRRGQEARLRCSPMKGHSHVYWYRQLPEEGLKFMVYLQKENIIDESGMPKERFSAEFPKEGPSILRIQQVVRGDSAAYFCASSITSGIIGELFFGEGSRLTVL.

This clone was counted a single time. The V and J genes are TRBV10-2 and TRBJ2-5; D is uncertain. CDR1 WSHSY and CDR2 SAAADI come from the germline V gene. The ends were cut back, 6 bases at V and 5 bases at J, with 16 bases in the middle. The CDR3 sequence is 14 residues long. CDR3 sequence reads: CASRETTTGETQYF. CDR3 DNA sequence: TGCGCCAGCAGGGAAACTACCACCGGGGAGACCCAGTACTTC.

The rearrangement joins TRBV18 to TRBJ1-5, with D tentatively TRBD1 (5 bases). Germline V gene lookup returns CDR1 KGHSH and CDR2 LQKENI. This CDR3 region has 15 residues. The ends were cut back, 0 bases at V and 7 bases at J, with 13 bases in the middle. The CDR3 spells CASSPPPGRGQPQHF. In DNA, the CDR3 is TGTGCCAGCTCACCACCGCCAGGGCGAGGACAGCCCCAGCATTTT.

V is TRBV3-1 (or the pseudogene TRBV3-2) and J is TRBJ2-3, with TRBD2 matching over 10 bases. CDR1 LGHDT and CDR2 YNNKEL come from the germline V gene (reference sequence). J gave up 4 bases and V 6 bases, and 4 bases lay outside the gene matches. This CDR3 contains 14 residues. The CDR3 reads CASSSGGRPDTQYF. The CDR3 region has the DNA TGTGCCAGCAGTAGCGGGGGGCGACCAGATACGCAGTATTTT.

This rearrangement joins TRBV6-5 to TRBJ2-7; TRBD2 is a possible D gene (6 bases). The V gene lost 8 bases and the J gene lost 6 bases, with 17 bases spanning the gap. This CDR3 has 13 amino acids. Looked up from germline, CDR1 is MNHEY and CDR2 is SVGAGI. The CDR3 coding sequence is TGTGCCAGCGCCACCCGGGACGGGGGCGAGCAGTACTTC. Its protein is CASATRDGGEQYF.

Here the CDR3 reads CASRSNGTSGSTDTQYF. In DNA, the CDR3 is TGTGCAAGTCGCTCTAACGGGACTAGCGGTAGCACAGATACGCAGTATTTT. This chain uses TRBV12-2 with TRBJ2-3; whether TRBD2, the table's D call, matches the DNA was not checked. TRBV12-2 is a known pseudogene. The CDR3 loop spans 17 amino acids.

The genes are TRBV10-1 and TRBJ2-1; 10 nucleotides align to TRBD2. The V and J ends lost 3 bases and 3 bases, in that order; junction bases with no gene match: 11. Germline V gene data show CDR1 as WNHNN and CDR2 as SYGVQD (reference sequence). This CDR3 has 18 residues. The CDR3 DNA reads as TGCGCCAGCAGTGAACTAGATCTAGCGGGAGCCTACTACAATGAGCAGTTCTTC. Translating it yields CASSELDLAGAYYNEQFF.

The rearrangement uses TRBV28 and TRBJ1-1; 7 positions agree with TRBD1. The V and J ends lost 8 bases and 4 bases, in that order; junction bases with no gene match: 13. The germline V gene encodes CDR1 MDHEN and CDR2 SYDVKM. The CDR3 has 15 amino acids. CDR3 region: CASLDFSTGSTEAFF. In DNA form, the CDR3 reads TGTGCCAGCCTTGATTTCTCGACAGGGAGCACTGAAGCTTTCTTT.

In nucleotides, the CDR3 is TGTGCCAGCAGTTACTCCGGCTATAATTCACCCCTCCACTTT. Translating it yields CASSYSGYNSPLHF. The V call is TRBV6-5, the J call TRBJ1-6, with D unresolved. This CDR3 spans 14 amino acids. Deletions cut 0 bases from V and 3 bases from J, with 3 bases between. The germline CDR1 and CDR2 sequences are MNHEY and SVGAGI.

The chain has TRBV6-1 and TRBJ2-1; 7 bases fit TRBD2. The CDR3 consists of 15 residues. Germline CDR1 is MNHNS and CDR2 is SASEGT. With 0 bases clipped from V and 2 bases from J, the junction kept 1 base outside the gene matches. The CDR3 region is CASSEAGGAYNEQFF. The CDR3 DNA sequence: TGTGCCAGCAGTGAAGCGGGGGGGGCCTACAATGAGCAGTTCTTC.

The chain uses TRBV5-1 and TRBJ2-1; D remains unclear. Looked up from germline, CDR1 is SGHRS and CDR2 is YFSETQ. Trimming removed 4 bases at V and 10 bases at J, with 15 bases between. This CDR3 has 13 amino acids. DNA for the CDR3: TGCGCCAGCAGCCTAGAGGTATTCGGCGAGCAGTTCTTC. Translating gives CASSLEVFGEQFF.

The chain links TRBV6-2 or TRBV6-3 to TRBJ2-7; a weak D match, TRBD1 (5 bases). The germline V gene encodes CDR1 MNHEY and CDR2 SVGEGT. The CDR3 extends over 18 amino acids. V was cut by 2 bases and J by 6 bases, with 26 bases left in between. The CDR3 coding sequence is TGTGCCAGCAGTTACGACCGTATCAAGGCAGGGAACTTGGCCGAGCAGTACTTC. Translation: CASSYDRIKAGNLAEQYF.

V usage is TRBV29-1 and J usage is TRBJ2-5, with 11 positions matching TRBD2. V gave up 6 bases and J gave up 1 base; unmatched junction bases: 7. This CDR3 is 15 amino acids long. Germline assignment: CDR1 SQVTM and CDR2 ANQGSEA. The CDR3 DNA sequence: TGCAGCGTAACCGGGACTAGCGGACTCCAAGAGACCCAGTACTTC. Translated, it gives CSVTGTSGLQETQYF.

The J gene is TRBJ2-5, the V gene TRBV10-3; a possible D gene is TRBD2 (5 bases). Germline assignment: CDR1 ENHRY and CDR2 SYGVKD. Trimming took off 3 bases at V and 9 bases at J, with 17 bases between the two ends. The CDR3 is made up of 14 amino acids. Here the CDR3 DNA reads TGTGCCATCAGTGACGGTCTAGCCCCAAGGGCCCAGTACTTC. This sequence encodes CAISDGLAPRAQYF.

V is TRBV6-2 or TRBV6-3 and J is TRBJ1-2; TRBD1 might be the D (6 bases). The CDR3 extends over 19 amino acids. The germline gives CDR1 MNHEY, CDR2 SVGEGT. V lost 0 bases and J lost 3, with 23 bases in between. The chain's CDR3 is CASSYSRGGLHFGDYGYTF. The CDR3 DNA sequence: TGTGCCAGCAGTTACTCCCGGGGGGGCCTTCACTTCGGAGACTATGGCTACACCTTC.

A single count supports this clone. The CDR3 sequence: CASSSHRAGNTIYF. The CDR3 DNA follows: TGTGCCAGCAGCTCCCACAGGGCTGGAAACACCATATATTTT. This chain joins TRBV9 and TRBJ1-3; possibly TRBD1 for D (6 bases). Trimming pared 4 bases from V and 2 bases from J, leaving 10 bases between. CDR1 and CDR2 (germline): SGDLS, YYNGEE. The CDR3 covers 14 residues.

The rearrangement joins TRBV18 to TRBJ1-1, with 8 nucleotides matching TRBD1. The CDR3 covers 14 residues. Germline V gives CDR1 KGHSH, CDR2 LQKENI. Trimming took 5 bases from V and 3 from J; bases not matched to a gene: 5. The CDR3 DNA follows: TGTGCCAGCTCAACTAACAGGGGGGACACTGAAGCTTTCTTT. Encoded protein: CASSTNRGDTEAFF. Using reference TRBV18 and TRBJ1-1 for the parts outside the CDR3, the full variable domain is NAGVMQNPRHLVRRRGQEARLRCSPMKGHSHVYWYRQLPEEGLKFMVYLQKENIIDESGMPKERFSAEFPKEGPSILRIQQVVRGDSAAYFCASSTNRGDTEAFFGQGTRLTVV.

This clone is a singleton in its sample. This chain connects TRBV19 to TRBJ1-5; D is unresolved. CDR3 length: 15 residues. Per the germline V gene, CDR1 is LNHDA and CDR2 is SQIVND (reference sequence). V shed 0 bases and J shed 3 bases, with 9 bases lying between them. DNA of the CDR3: TGTGCCAGTAGTATAGATCGGGGATTCAATCAGCCCCAGCATTTT. It yields the protein CASSIDRGFNQPQHF.

This chain connects TRBV11-2 to TRBJ1-1, with 9 positions matching TRBD1. This CDR3 has 17 amino acids. Trimming removed 7 bases from V and 0 bases from J; junction bases left unmatched: 12. From germline, CDR1 is SGHAT and CDR2 FQNNGV. As DNA, the CDR3 is TGTGCCAGCACCCTAAGACAGGGGGGCGGGTTGAACACTGAAGCTTTCTTT. Translating gives CASTLRQGGGLNTEAFF.

The chain is built from TRBV6-2 or TRBV6-3 and TRBJ1-1; D is unresolved. This CDR3 comprises 11 residues. Germline CDR1 and CDR2: MNHEY and SVGEGT. The ends were cut back, 2 bases at V and 14 bases at J, with 12 bases in the middle. In nucleotides, the CDR3 is TGTGCCAGCAGTTACGGGAGGAACGGCTTCTTT. The encoded protein is CASSYGRNGFF.

The rearrangement links TRBV7-2 to TRBJ1-3, with 9 nucleotides matching TRBD1. The V segment lost 6 bases and the J segment 8 bases; nucleotides outside the gene matches: 5. The germline V gene encodes CDR1 SGHTA and CDR2 FQGNSA. The CDR3 covers 13 residues. The CDR3 here is CASSFRDRDTIYF. The CDR3 DNA is TGTGCCAGCAGTTTCCGGGACAGGGACACCATATATTTT.

The rearrangement uses TRBV24-1 and TRBJ1-3; D unresolved. Trimming stripped 4 bases from V and 8 bases from J, with 20 bases between. This CDR3 has 16 residues. Germline assignment: CDR1 KGHDR and CDR2 SFDVKD. In nucleotides, the CDR3 is TGTGCCACCAGTGACCCTCACCCTCGGAAGCTAGACACCATATATTTT. Translation gives CATSDPHPRKLDTIYF.

The chain is built from TRBV29-1 and TRBJ2-3; 10 positions agree with TRBD2. Per the germline V gene, CDR1 is SQVTM and CDR2 is ANQGSEA. This CDR3 region has 14 residues. V was clipped by 6 bases and J by 1 base; unmatched bases: 4. The CDR3, as DNA: TGCAGCGTGAGAGGGACTAGCGGCACAGATACGCAGTATTTT. It specifies CSVRGTSGTDTQYF.